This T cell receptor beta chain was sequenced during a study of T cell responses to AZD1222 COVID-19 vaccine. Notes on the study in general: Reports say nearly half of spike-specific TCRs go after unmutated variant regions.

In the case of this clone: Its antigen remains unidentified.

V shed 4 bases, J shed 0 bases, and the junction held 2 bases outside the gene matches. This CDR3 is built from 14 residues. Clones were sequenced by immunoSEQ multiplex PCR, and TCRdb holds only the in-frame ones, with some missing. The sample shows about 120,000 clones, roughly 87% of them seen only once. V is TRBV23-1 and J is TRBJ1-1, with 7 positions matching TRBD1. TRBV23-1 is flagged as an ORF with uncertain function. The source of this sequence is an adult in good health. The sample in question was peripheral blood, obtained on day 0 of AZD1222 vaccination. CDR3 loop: CASSPTGLNTEAFF. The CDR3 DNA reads TGCGCCAGCAGTCCGACAGGGTTGAACACTGAAGCTTTCTTT.